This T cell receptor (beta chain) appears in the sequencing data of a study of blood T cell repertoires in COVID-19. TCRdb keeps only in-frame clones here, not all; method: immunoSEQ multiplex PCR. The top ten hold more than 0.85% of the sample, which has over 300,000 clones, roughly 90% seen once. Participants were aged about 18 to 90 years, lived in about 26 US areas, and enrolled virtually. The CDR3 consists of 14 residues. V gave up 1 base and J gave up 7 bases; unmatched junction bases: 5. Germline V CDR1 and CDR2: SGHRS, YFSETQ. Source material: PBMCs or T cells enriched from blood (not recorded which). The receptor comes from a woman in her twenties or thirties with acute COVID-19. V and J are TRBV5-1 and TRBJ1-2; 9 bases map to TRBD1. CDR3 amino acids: CASSLQGQGIGYTF. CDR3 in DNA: TGCGCCAGCAGCTTGCAGGGACAGGGAATTGGCTACACCTTC.